Described below is a single TCR beta chain sequence and its context. This entry belongs to a study of blood T cell repertoires in COVID-19. Study in general: Acute and convalescent COVID-19 samples came from the United States, Italy and Spain. The cDNA or gDNA used as material had been derived from T cells, B-cell-depleted T cells, or PBMCs.

As handled by the study authors: Amplification of reference gene primers was used by the study to estimate nucleated cell counts. Here immunoSEQ multiplex PCR was the method, and the copy in TCRdb shows in-frame clones only, minus some. D and trimming were read from the DNA, whereas the V and J calls and clone size are those reported in that table. Found here are about 110,000 clones, about 80% of them singletons; the top ten hold about 4.5%. Source material: peripheral blood. This TCR was sampled from a man in his 70s with acute or convalescent COVID-19.

CDR3 bases: TGTGCCAGCAGTACTCGGGGGGGCGTTGGAGATACGCAGTATTTT. Translation: CASSTRGGVGDTQYF. The chain joins TRBV2 to TRBJ2-3; 8 bases line up with TRBD2. CDR1 and CDR2 (germline): SNHLY, FYNNEI. The V gene end was trimmed by 5 bases and the J gene end by 5 bases; junction bases not matched to a gene: 9. This CDR3 spans 15 amino acids. The whole variable domain, filled in from reference TRBV2 and TRBJ2-3, reads EPEVTQTPSHQVTQMGQEVILRCVPISNHLYFYWYRQILGQKVEFLVSFYNNEISEKSEIFDDQFSVERPDGSNFTLKIRSTKLEDSAMYFCASSTRGGVGDTQYFGPGTRLTVL.